This T cell receptor (beta chain) was found in a study of breast tumors, draining lymph nodes, adjacent tissues. General observations from the study: The data were judged consistent with most tumor T cells coming from lymph node and expanding in tumor. Luminal-like breast cancer showed significantly greater tumor-nontumor repertoire similarity than basal-like breast cancer did. The lymph node origin of tumor T cells was framed as consistent with a hypothesis, not demonstrated. Compared with lymph nodes, tumors were less diverse; compared with nontumor tissue, more.

This clonotype was detected only a few times. Its antigen is not identified. V gave up 1 base and J gave up 5 bases; unmatched junction bases: 8. The CDR3 runs 16 residues. CDR1 is SGDLS and CDR2 is YYNGEE in the germline V gene. TCRdb recomputed calls from the multiplex PCR reads with MiXCR, one row per CDR3 protein. This sample yields 150,000 to 200,000 distinct CDR3 sequences, of which 25% to 40% are seen a single time; 3.5% to 4.5% belongs to the top ten. Breast cancer patients provided tissue from their axillary draining lymph nodes. This TCR was sampled from a female donor with breast cancer. Some clones in this sample may be carry-over from other donors' samples. The sequenced sample consisted of axillary lymph node tissue. This sequence joins TRBV9 and TRBJ2-5; TRBD2 matches 10 bases. The CDR3 nucleotides are TGTGCCAGCAGCGTACTAGCGGGAGAGGGCGGGGAGACCCAGTACTTC. Translation: CASSVLAGEGGETQYF. Together with reference TRBV9 and TRBJ2-5, the CDR3 gives the full variable domain: DSGVTQTPKHLITATGQRVTLRCSPRSGDLSVYWYQQSLDQGLQFLIQYYNGEERAKGNILERFSAQQFPDLHSELNLSSLELGDSALYFCASSVLAGEGGETQYFGPGTRLLVL.